One and the same sample provided the 19 T cell receptor beta chains below, sequenced in a study of cytomegalovirus exposure and HLA in healthy donors. PCR used 60 Vbeta primers and 13 Jbeta primers. The method was immunoSEQ multiplex PCR; TCRdb's version includes in-frame clones alone and lacks a portion of them. The sample records fewer than 200,000 clones, 68% being singletons. Sequencing input: PBMCs. Source of these receptors: a woman between 18 and 29 years old in good health and CMV-seropositive.

The chain recombines TRBV5-1 with TRBJ1-5, with D possibly matching TRBD1 (6 bases). Germline loops: CDR1 SGHRS, CDR2 YFSETQ. This CDR3 contains 15 residues. V gave up 3 bases and J gave up 4 bases, with 14 bases separating them. In DNA, the CDR3 is TGCGCCAGCAGCTCTGGGTTTAGGGGGAATCAGCCCCAGCATTTT. Protein product: CASSSGFRGNQPQHF.

This chain links TRBV9 with TRBJ2-2; 8 nucleotides line up with TRBD1. V was pared by 7 bases and J by 6 bases, with 5 bases of the junction left unmatched. The V gene's germline CDR1 is SGDLS and CDR2 YYNGEE. This CDR3 comprises 13 residues. CDR3 sequence (DNA): TGTGCCAGCGGACAGGGTGGTTCCGGGGAGCTGTTTTTT. Translation: CASGQGGSGELFF.

The V call is TRBV4-1, the J call TRBJ2-3; no firm D call. V was clipped by 5 bases and J by 5 bases, with 8 bases between them. The CDR3 contains 12 residues. In germline, CDR1 is MGHRA, CDR2 YSYEKL. CDR3 region: CASSKRQDTQYF. The DNA of the CDR3 is TGCGCCAGCAGCAAGAGGCAAGATACGCAGTATTTT.

This clone was seen more than once but under ten times. This chain links TRBV5-4 with TRBJ1-1; D is unresolved. Germline CDR1 reads SGHNT; CDR2 reads YYREEE (reference sequence). Trimming cost V 0 bases and J 1 base, with 13 bases left between them. This CDR3 is 16 amino acids long. CDR3 region: CASSLDLGLSNTEAFF. The CDR3 DNA reads TGTGCCAGCAGCTTGGATCTAGGACTCTCGAACACTGAAGCTTTCTTT. The full variable domain, in which reference TRBV5-4 and TRBJ1-1 provide the parts outside the CDR3, is ETGVTQSPTHLIKTRGQQVTLRCSSQSGHNTVSWYQQALGQGPQFIFQYYREEENGRGNFPPRFSGLQFPNYSSELNVNALELDDSALYLCASSLDLGLSNTEAFFGQGTRLTVV.

Turning to this clone: This sample includes further DNA sequences coding for the same CDR3. The V and J genes are TRBV6-5 and TRBJ2-7; TRBD2 agrees at 9 bases. Trimming cost V 5 bases and J 6 bases; bases outside gene matches: 5. The CDR3 loop spans 13 amino acids. Germline CDR1 is MNHEY and CDR2 is SVGAGI. For the CDR3, the DNA is TGTGCCAGCAGTCTGGGACTAGCTCTCGAGCAGTACTTC. Amino acids: CASSLGLALEQYF.

This clone has a handful of counts. The CDR3 spells CASSPAGGQETQYF. CDR3 nucleotides: TGCGCCAGCAGCCCCGCGGGGGGCCAGGAGACCCAGTACTTC. This chain joins TRBV5-1 and TRBJ2-5; the match to TRBD2 covers 8 bases. The V and J ends lost 4 bases and 5 bases, in that order; junction bases with no gene match: 7. Germline V gene lookup returns CDR1 SGHRS and CDR2 YFSETQ. The CDR3 consists of 14 residues. The whole variable domain, filled in from reference TRBV5-1 and TRBJ2-5, reads KAGVTQTPRYLIKTRGQQVTLSCSPISGHRSVSWYQQTPGQGLQFLFEYFSETQRNKGNFPGRFSGRQFSNSRSEMNVSTLELGDSALYLCASSPAGGQETQYFGPGTRLLVL.

This rearrangement joins TRBV6-6 to TRBJ1-5; D gene ambiguous. Germline V gene data show CDR1 as MNHNY and CDR2 as SVGAGI (reference sequence). Trimming stripped 10 bases from V and 0 bases from J, with 10 bases between. The CDR3 loop spans 13 amino acids. CDR3 DNA: TGTGCCACTCGGACTTATAGCAATCAGCCCCAGCATTTT. Translating it yields CATRTYSNQPQHF.

The J gene is TRBJ2-7, the V gene TRBV6-5, with a weak D call TRBD2 (5 bases). In germline, CDR1 is MNHEY, CDR2 SVGAGI. This CDR3 spans 15 amino acids. Trimming stripped 6 bases from V and 3 bases from J, with 18 bases between. In DNA form, the CDR3 reads TGTGCCAGCAGGTTAGCTTCGGGAATATACTACGAGCAGTACTTC. Translating gives CASRLASGIYYEQYF.

This clone was recorded only once. This rearrangement joins TRBV10-3 to TRBJ2-5; D is perhaps TRBD2 (7 bases). CDR1 is ENHRY and CDR2 is SYGVKD in the germline V gene. CDR3 length equals 17 residues. Trimming left V 0 bases short and J 2 bases short, with 16 bases between. In nucleotides, the CDR3 is TGTGCCATCAGTGAGTCTGGGGGGGGCCTTGATCAAGAGACCCAGTACTTC. It codes for CAISESGGGLDQETQYF.

The chain employs TRBV27 and TRBJ1-1; weak D call: TRBD1 (5 bases). V lost 0 bases and J lost 0, with 8 bases in between. Germline CDR1 reads MNHEY; CDR2 reads SMNVEV (reference sequence). The CDR3 covers 15 residues. In DNA, the CDR3 is TGTGCCAGCAGTTTATCGACAGTAATGAACACTGAAGCTTTCTTT. Protein: CASSLSTVMNTEAFF.

The chain combines TRBV6-6 with TRBJ1-1; 12 bases line up with TRBD1. Germline V lookup: CDR1 MNHNY, CDR2 SVGAGI (reference sequence). The ends lost 3 bases at V and 6 bases at J; junction bases unmatched: 5. CDR3 length: 15 amino acids. CDR3 sequence: CASSYMGTGGSEAFF. Here the CDR3 DNA reads TGTGCCAGCAGTTATATGGGGACAGGGGGCTCTGAAGCTTTCTTT.

This chain joins TRBV2 and TRBJ2-2; TRBD2 matches 12 bases. V lost 4 bases and J lost 5; bases outside the gene matches: 11. Germline V lookup: CDR1 SNHLY, CDR2 FYNNEI. The CDR3 covers 18 residues. The CDR3 is CASSGLRTSGISTGELFF. The DNA of the CDR3 is TGTGCCAGCAGTGGCCTCCGGACTAGCGGGATAAGTACCGGGGAGCTGTTTTTT.

This chain connects TRBV5-4 to TRBJ1-2, with D possibly matching TRBD1 (5 bases). Trimming took off 0 bases at V and 2 bases at J, with 11 bases between the two ends. The length of the CDR3 is 15 residues. Per germline, CDR1 SGHNT and CDR2 YYREEE (reference sequence). The CDR3 nucleotides are TGTGCCAGCAGCTTGGGCTCGTCAGGGAACTATGGCTACACCTTC. Translation: CASSLGSSGNYGYTF.

V usage is TRBV28 and J usage is TRBJ2-1, with TRBD2 matching 12 bases. From germline, CDR1 is MDHEN and CDR2 SYDVKM. V shed 2 bases, J shed 4 bases, and the junction held 6 bases outside the gene matches. The CDR3 has 17 residues. The CDR3 region has the DNA TGTGCCAGCAGTTTAGGGGGCGGACTAGCGGGGTACAATGAGCAGTTCTTC. Protein product: CASSLGGGLAGYNEQFF.

This clone occurred once. CDR3 region: CASSQWTEDGYTF. The CDR3, as DNA: TGTGCCAGCTCACAGTGGACAGAAGATGGCTACACCTTC. The rearrangement joins TRBV18 to TRBJ1-2; possible D gene TRBD1, 6 bases. The CDR3 spans 13 residues. The germline gives CDR1 KGHSH, CDR2 LQKENI. Between the trimmed V and J ends, which lost 4 bases and 6 bases, there was a span of 12 bases.

The chain combines TRBV19 with TRBJ2-4; D is ambiguous. Germline CDR1 reads LNHDA; CDR2 reads SQIVND (reference sequence). V was trimmed by 1 base and J by 4 bases, leaving 5 bases between them. The CDR3 spans 13 residues. CDR3 in amino acids: CASSIVAKNIQYF. CDR3 DNA sequence: TGTGCCAGTAGTATAGTGGCAAAAAACATTCAGTACTTC.

V usage is TRBV18 and J usage is TRBJ1-5; tentative D call: TRBD1 (5 bases). This CDR3 region has 13 residues. V shed 6 bases and J shed 9 bases, with 15 bases lying between them. Germline V gives CDR1 KGHSH, CDR2 LQKENI. This CDR3 is CASSQGGPTPQHF. The CDR3 nucleotides are TGTGCCAGCTCTCAGGGAGGTCCGACGCCCCAGCATTTT.

The gene calls are TRBV7-9 and TRBJ1-2; D is uncertain. The V end lost 3 bases, the J end lost 7 bases, and 21 bases lay between the germline ends. This CDR3 is 16 amino acids long. Germline CDR1 reads SEHNR; CDR2 reads FQNEAQ (reference sequence). CDR3 nucleotides: TGTGCCAGCAGCTTGTCGGGTGGGCTTCCTGCGGGTGGCTACACCTTC. It codes for CASSLSGGLPAGGYTF.

The chain couples TRBV10-2 to TRBJ1-2; 9 bases align to TRBD1. This CDR3 spans 14 amino acids. J gave up 4 bases and V 5 bases, and 5 bases lay outside the gene matches. Germline V CDR1 and CDR2: WSHSY, SAAADI. The CDR3: CASSPRTGAYGYTF. In nucleotides, the CDR3 is TGCGCCAGCAGTCCCCGGACAGGGGCCTATGGCTACACCTTC.